This T cell receptor (beta chain) was captured in a study of PD-1 blockade in classical Hodgkin lymphoma. Broader study findings: Partial responders and progressors had significantly lower baseline TCR diversity.

Relapse after autologous stem cell transplantation occurred in every patient, and brentuximab vedotin exposure varied. The CDR3 is 15 amino acids. V lost 5 bases and J 3 bases, leaving 16 bases between the germline ends. Per the germline V gene, CDR1 is SGHTA and CDR2 is FQGNSA. Comments on this clone: Its antigen is not identified.

TCRdb keeps only in-frame clones here, not all; method: immunoSEQ multiplex PCR. This table holds approximately 43,000 clones, approximately 90% found once. V usage is TRBV7-2 and J usage is TRBJ1-1, with D possibly TRBD1 on 6 matching bases. This TCR derives from a human donor with classical Hodgkin lymphoma. Material: peripheral blood mononuclear cells (PBMCs), obtained before the second cycle of nivolumab. CDR3: CASSKRQAPHTEAFF. The CDR3 DNA reads TGTGCCAGCAGCAAACGACAGGCCCCTCACACTGAAGCTTTCTTT.